This TCR beta chain was captured in a study of T-cell memory formation after mild COVID-19. Via MiXCR, TCRdb re-called the 5' RACE reads, giving one row per CDR3 protein. The sample yields 70,000 to 100,000 distinct CDR3 sequences, about 15% seen once. CDR1 and CDR2 (germline): SGHAT, FQNNGV. The ends were cut back, 1 base at V and 1 base at J, with 18 bases in the middle. The CDR3 totals 18 residues. The gene calls are TRBV11-2 and TRBJ2-3; D unresolved. The clonotype comes from a man aged 18 to 30 who had mild COVID-19 (a few samples of this study predate the infection). Cell type and time point are not known. Sequencing was performed on PBMCs or a T cell subset sorted from them (not recorded which). The CDR3 nucleotides are TGTGCCAGCAGCTTAGTTAGCCGGTTACCCCCTGGCACAGATACGCAGTATTTT. It yields the protein CASSLVSRLPPGTDTQYF.